This record looks at one T cell receptor beta chain sequence and its context. The antigen is unknown. This sample is part of a study of Ad26.COV2.S vaccination and SARS-CoV-2 variants. Broader study findings: Substantial post-vaccination breadth of spike-specific CD8+ and CD4+ T cell responses was reported.

Only in-frame clones appear in the TCRdb table, and some are missing; sequencing was by immunoSEQ multiplex PCR. This sample has some 300,000 clones, with around 83% found just once. Noted treatment: roughly 20 received Ad26.COV2.S at low or high dose, single or two shots; several received placebo; per-sample allocation not given. It was on day 63 after the first vaccine or placebo injection that samples were taken. As its vector, the vaccine had Ad26, which expressed Wuhan-strain SARS-CoV-2 spike. The germline gives CDR1 SNHLY, CDR2 FYNNEI. The V and J ends lost 8 bases and 2 bases respectively, with 18 bases between them. The CDR3 loop spans 16 amino acids.

The specimen was peripheral blood, collected in a trial of Ad26.COV2.S vaccine versus placebo. The source of this sequence is a person aged 18 to 65 who received the Ad26.COV2.S COVID-19 vaccine or a placebo. The chain joins TRBV2 to TRBJ2-2; D is possibly TRBD1 (5 bases). The CDR3 loop is CASRSQGRGNTGELFF. As DNA, the CDR3 is TGTGCCAGCCGCAGCCAGGGAAGGGGAAACACCGGGGAGCTGTTTTTT.